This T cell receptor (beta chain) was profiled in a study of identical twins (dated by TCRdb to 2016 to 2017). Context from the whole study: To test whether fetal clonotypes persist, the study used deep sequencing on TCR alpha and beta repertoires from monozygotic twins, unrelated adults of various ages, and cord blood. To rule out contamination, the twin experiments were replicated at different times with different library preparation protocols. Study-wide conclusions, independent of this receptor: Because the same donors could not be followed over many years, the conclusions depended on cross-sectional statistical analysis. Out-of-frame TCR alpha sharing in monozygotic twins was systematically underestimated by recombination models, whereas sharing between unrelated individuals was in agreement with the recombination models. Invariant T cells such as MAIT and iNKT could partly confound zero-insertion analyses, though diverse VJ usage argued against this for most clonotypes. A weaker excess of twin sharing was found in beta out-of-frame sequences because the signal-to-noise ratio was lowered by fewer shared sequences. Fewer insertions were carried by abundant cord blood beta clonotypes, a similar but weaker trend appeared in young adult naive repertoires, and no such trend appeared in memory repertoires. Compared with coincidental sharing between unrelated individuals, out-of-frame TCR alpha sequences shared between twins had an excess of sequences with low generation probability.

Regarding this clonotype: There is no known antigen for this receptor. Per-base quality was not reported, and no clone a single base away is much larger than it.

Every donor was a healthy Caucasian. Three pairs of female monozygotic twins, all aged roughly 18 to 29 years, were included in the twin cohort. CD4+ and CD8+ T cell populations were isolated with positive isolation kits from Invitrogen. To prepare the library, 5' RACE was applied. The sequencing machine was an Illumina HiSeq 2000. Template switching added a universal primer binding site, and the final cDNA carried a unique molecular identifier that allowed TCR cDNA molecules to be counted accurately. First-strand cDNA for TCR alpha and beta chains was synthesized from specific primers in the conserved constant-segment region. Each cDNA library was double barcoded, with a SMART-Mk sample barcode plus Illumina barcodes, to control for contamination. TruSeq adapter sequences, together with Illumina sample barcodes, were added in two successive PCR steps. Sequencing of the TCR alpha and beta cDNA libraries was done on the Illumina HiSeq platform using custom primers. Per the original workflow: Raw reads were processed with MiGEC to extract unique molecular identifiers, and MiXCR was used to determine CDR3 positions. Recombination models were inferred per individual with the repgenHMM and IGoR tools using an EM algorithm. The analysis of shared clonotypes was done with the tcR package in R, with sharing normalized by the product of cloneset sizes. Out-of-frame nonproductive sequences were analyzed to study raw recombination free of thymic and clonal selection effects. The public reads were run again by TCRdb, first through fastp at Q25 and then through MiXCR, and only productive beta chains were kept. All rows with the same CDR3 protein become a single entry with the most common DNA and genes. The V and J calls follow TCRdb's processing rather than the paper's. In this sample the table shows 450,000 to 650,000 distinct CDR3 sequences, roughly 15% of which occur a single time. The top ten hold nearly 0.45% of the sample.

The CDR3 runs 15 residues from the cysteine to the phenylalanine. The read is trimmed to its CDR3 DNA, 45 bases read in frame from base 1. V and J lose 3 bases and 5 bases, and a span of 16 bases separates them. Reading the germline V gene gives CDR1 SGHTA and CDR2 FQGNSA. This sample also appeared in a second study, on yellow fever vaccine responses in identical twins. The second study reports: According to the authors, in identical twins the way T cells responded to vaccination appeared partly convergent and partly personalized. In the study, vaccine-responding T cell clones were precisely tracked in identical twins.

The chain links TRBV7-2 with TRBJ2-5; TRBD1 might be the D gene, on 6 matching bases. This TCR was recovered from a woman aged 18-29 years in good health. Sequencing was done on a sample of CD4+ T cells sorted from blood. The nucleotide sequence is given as TGTGCCAGCAGCTTCCGATCCAGGGGCGGTGAGACCCAGTACTTC. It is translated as CASSFRSRGGETQYF.